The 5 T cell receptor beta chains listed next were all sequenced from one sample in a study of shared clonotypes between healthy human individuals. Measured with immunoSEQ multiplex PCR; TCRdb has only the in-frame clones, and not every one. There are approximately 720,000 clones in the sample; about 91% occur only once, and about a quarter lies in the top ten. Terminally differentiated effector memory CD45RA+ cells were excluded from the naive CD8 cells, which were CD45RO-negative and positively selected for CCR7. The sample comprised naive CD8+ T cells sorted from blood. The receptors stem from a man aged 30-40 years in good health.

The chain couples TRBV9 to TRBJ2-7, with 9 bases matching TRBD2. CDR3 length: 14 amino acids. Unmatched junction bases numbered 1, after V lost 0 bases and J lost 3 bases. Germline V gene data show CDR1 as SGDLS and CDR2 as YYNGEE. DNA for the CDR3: TGTGCCAGCAGCGTAGGGCGGGAGGGCTACGAGCAGTACTTC. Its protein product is CASSVGREGYEQYF.

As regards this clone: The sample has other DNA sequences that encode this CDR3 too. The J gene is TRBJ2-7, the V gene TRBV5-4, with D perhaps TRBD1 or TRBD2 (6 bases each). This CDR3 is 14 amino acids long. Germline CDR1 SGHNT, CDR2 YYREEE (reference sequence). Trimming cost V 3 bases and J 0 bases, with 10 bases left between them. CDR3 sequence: CASSSGASSYEQYF. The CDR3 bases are TGTGCCAGCAGCTCGGGGGCGAGCTCCTACGAGCAGTACTTC.

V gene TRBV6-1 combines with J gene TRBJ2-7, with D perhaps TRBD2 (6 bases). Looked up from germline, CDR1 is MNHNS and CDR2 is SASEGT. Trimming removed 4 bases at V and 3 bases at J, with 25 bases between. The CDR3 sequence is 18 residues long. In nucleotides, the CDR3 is TGTGCCAGCAGTGGCACCGAATTGGAGCGGGCCTCTTTCTACGAGCAGTACTTC. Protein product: CASSGTELERASFYEQYF.

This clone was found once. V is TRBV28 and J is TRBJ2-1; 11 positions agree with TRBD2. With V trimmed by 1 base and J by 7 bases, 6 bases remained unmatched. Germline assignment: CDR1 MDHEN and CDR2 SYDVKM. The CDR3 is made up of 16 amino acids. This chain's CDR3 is CASSLYTSGSQNEQFF. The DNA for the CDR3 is TGTGCCAGCAGTTTATATACTAGCGGGAGCCAAAATGAGCAGTTCTTC.

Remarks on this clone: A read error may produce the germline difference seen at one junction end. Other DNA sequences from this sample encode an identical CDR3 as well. The DNA for the CDR3 is TGCGCCAGCAGCTTGGTGGGCCCCGTTGAAGCTTTCTTT. Encoded protein: CASSLVGPVEAFF. The rearrangement uses TRBV5-5 and TRBJ1-1; D is unclear. Germline CDR1 and CDR2: SGHKS and YYEKEE (reference sequence). This CDR3 is 13 amino acids long.